This T cell receptor beta chain was found in a study of shared clonotypes between healthy human individuals. General study points: Depth of sequencing was expected to influence donor clonotype sharing. Donor scarcity curtailed the genetic and exposure-history diversity represented herein.

This clone was recorded a few times. Its specificity is unknown. The assay was immunoSEQ multiplex PCR, and TCRdb's table has in-frame clones only and misses some. The sample gives more than 850,000 clones, more than 75% of which show up once; about 0.52% is in the top ten. The CDR3 has 15 residues. The trim removed 5 bases at V and 3 bases at J, leaving 4 bases unmatched. Germline V lookup: CDR1 SGHTA, CDR2 FQGNSA. All participating donors were Caucasian adults from Nashville, Tennessee. The study separated CD4+ cells into CD45RA+ naive and CD45RA-negative memory subsets. Sequencing was carried out using memory CD4+ T cells from PBMCs. Subset noted: CD45RA-negative fraction. The receptor comes from a man aged 18 to 30 in good health. Some clones in this sample may be carry-over from other donors' samples. This chain uses TRBV7-2 with TRBJ2-3; the match to TRBD2 covers 11 bases. CDR3 sequence reads: CASSTWTSGTDTQYF. For the CDR3, the DNA is TGTGCCAGCAGCACTTGGACTAGCGGGACAGATACGCAGTATTTT.